This T cell receptor (beta chain) was retrieved from a study of early T cells in non-severe SARS-CoV-2 infection (dated by TCRdb to the early 2020s). Regarding the research as a whole: Bulk RNA from unsorted whole blood was used for TCR sequencing, so alpha and beta chains could not be paired.

Broad study findings and their caveats: Matching against VDJdb was skewed toward anti-spike CD8 responses, likely underestimated virus-specific expansions, and missed private and CD4 specificities.

Library preparation used 5' RACE. The reads were generated on a NextSeq 500. In the TCR library protocol, unique molecular identifiers were attached to individual cDNA molecules to correct for PCR bias and sequencing error. Sequencing covered both TCR alpha and beta chains, and within each sample the abundances of alpha and beta sequences were tightly co-correlated. The authors processed their data as follows. V gene, J gene and CDR3 annotation of TCR sequences was performed with Decombinator V4. Expanded TCRs were defined as changing significantly between any two time points under a Poisson model with p below 0.0001. Abundances of TCRs were expressed as counts per million after normalisation to the total number of TCRs sequenced in each sample. TRAV1-2 paired with TRAJ12, TRAJ20 or TRAJ33 defined MAIT TCRs, while TRAV10 paired with TRAJ18 defined iNKT TCRs. VDJdb, accessed 1 November 2021, was searched for CMV, EBV and SARS-CoV-2 annotated TCRs, with TCRs annotated for multiple antigens excluded. TCRdb applied fastp at Q25 and MiXCR to the public reads, then kept only in-frame beta chains. Each record represents a unique CDR3 protein, reported with the most common genes and DNA among its rows. For this entry, the V and J calls and clone size follow TCRdb and not the study's own pipeline. Here the sample has 65,000 to 75,000 distinct CDR3 sequences; roughly 11% occur a single time. The ten largest clones add up to 3% to 4% of the sample.

This clonotype has only a few counts. The antigen this receptor binds is unknown. No quality values exist for individual bases; no much larger clone is one base distant. As encoded in the germline V gene (reference sequence), CDR1 is SGHNT while CDR2 is YYREEE. Trimming removed 2 bases from V and 1 base from J, leaving 7 bases between the germline ends. Inclusive of the bounding cysteine and phenylalanine, the CDR3 is 15 residues long. Only the CDR3 region is kept as DNA, spanning 45 bases read in frame from base 1. The study was a case-control design nested within a healthcare worker cohort in London, UK, with weekly nasopharyngeal swab PCR tests and blood sampling. Between 23 and 31 March 2020, the week of the UK lockdown, healthcare workers were enrolled and then followed up weekly for as long as 16 weeks.

This clonotype was obtained from an adult who was a healthcare worker with PCR-confirmed SARS-CoV-2 infection or an uninfected control (not recorded which). The sample comprised whole blood. The chain is assembled from TRBV5-4 and TRBJ2-6; the D gene is not confidently resolved. The CDR3 reads CASSLWSSGANVLTF. The DNA reads as follows: TGTGCCAGCAGCTTATGGTCGTCTGGGGCCAACGTCCTGACTTTC.